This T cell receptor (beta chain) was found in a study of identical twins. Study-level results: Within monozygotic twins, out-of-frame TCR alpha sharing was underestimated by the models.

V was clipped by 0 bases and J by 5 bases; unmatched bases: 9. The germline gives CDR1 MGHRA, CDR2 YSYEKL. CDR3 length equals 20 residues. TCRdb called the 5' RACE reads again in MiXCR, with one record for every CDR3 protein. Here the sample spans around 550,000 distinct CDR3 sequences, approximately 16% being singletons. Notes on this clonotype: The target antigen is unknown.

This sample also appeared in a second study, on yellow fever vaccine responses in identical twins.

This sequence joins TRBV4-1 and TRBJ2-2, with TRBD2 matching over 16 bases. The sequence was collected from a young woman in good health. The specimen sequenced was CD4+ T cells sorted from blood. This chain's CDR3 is CASSQDRGTSGRVGTGELFF. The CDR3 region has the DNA TGCGCCAGCAGCCAAGATAGGGGGACTAGCGGGAGGGTAGGGACCGGGGAGCTGTTTTTT.